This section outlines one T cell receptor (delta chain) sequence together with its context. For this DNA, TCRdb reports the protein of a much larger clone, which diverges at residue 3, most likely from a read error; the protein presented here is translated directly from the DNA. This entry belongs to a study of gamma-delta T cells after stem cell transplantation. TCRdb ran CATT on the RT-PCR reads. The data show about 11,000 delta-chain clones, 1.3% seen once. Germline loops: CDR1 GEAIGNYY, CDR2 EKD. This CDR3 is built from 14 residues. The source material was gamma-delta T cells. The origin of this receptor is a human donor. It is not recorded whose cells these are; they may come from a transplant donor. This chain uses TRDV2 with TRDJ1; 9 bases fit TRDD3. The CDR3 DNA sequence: TGTGCCCGTGACCGACTGGGGGAAACCGATAAACTCATCTTT. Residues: CARDRLGETDKLIF.